This note documents a single T cell receptor beta chain sequence. Its target is unknown. This sample was taken from a study of PD-1 blockade in classical Hodgkin lymphoma. Study-level information: Nivolumab was given intravenously to patients at 3 mg/kg every 2 weeks.

The CDR3 covers 13 residues. V was pared by 1 base and J by 4 bases, with 8 bases between. Germline CDR1 is MGHRA and CDR2 is YSYEKL. Produced via immunoSEQ multiplex PCR; TCRdb's table is partial and in-frame only. The sample contains 65,000 to 95,000 clones, around nine tenths of which appear only once. Study results and limitations: The study reported lower baseline TCR diversity in newly diagnosed patients than in healthy donors.

Autologous stem cell transplantation was followed by relapse in every patient, and brentuximab vedotin exposure varied. Complete response, partial response or progressive disease was each patient's best response. The sequenced sample was peripheral blood mononuclear cells (PBMCs), obtained at baseline. The sequence came from a human donor with classical Hodgkin lymphoma. The chain employs TRBV4-1 and TRBJ2-7; D is perhaps TRBD1 (6 bases). CDR3 in amino acids: CASSQGDTYEQYF. The DNA of the CDR3 is TGCGCCAGCAGCCAAGGGGACACGTACGAGCAGTACTTC.